These 15 T cell receptor beta chains were sequenced from one sample in a study of metastatic and nonmetastatic thyroid tumors. Every patient underwent thyroid surgery untreated. Using MiXCR, TCRdb re-called clones from the PCR reads. Here the sample spans approximately 30,000 clones, approximately 19% being singletons. The sample comprised blood. The receptors stem from a female donor with papillary thyroid cancer or a benign thyroid nodule (not recorded which). Some clones in this sample may be carry-over from other donors' samples.

This clone was found a few times. The CDR3 here is CATSDMVTDTQYF. CDR3 DNA: TGTGCCACCAGTGACATGGTGACTGATACGCAGTATTTT. The chain uses TRBV24-1 and TRBJ2-3; D is uncertain. This CDR3 has 13 amino acids. The germline gives CDR1 KGHDR, CDR2 SFDVKD. V was pared by 4 bases and J by 6 bases, with 10 bases between.

Ten or more counts support this clone. The chain couples TRBV9 to TRBJ2-3, with 10 positions matching TRBD1. V shed 4 bases and J 9 bases; nucleotides not matched to a gene: 8. Looked up from germline, CDR1 is SGDLS and CDR2 is YYNGEE. The CDR3 runs to 14 residues. The CDR3 region is CASSLEGQGMTQYF. The CDR3 bases are TGTGCCAGCAGCCTAGAGGGACAGGGGATGACGCAGTATTTT.

At least ten counts were recorded for this clone. CDR3 residues: CSARSGTSGQETQYF. CDR3 DNA sequence: TGCAGTGCTAGATCGGGGACTAGCGGTCAAGAGACCCAGTACTTC. The chain carries TRBV20-1 and TRBJ2-5; 11 bases are a match to TRBD2. The CDR3 extends over 15 amino acids. V shed 2 bases and J 2 bases; nucleotides not matched to a gene: 4. CDR1 and CDR2 (germline): DFQATT, SNEGSKA (reference sequence).

Details on this clone: The junction does not match germline at one end; this may be a read error. The V and J genes are TRBV6-1 and TRBJ2-3; weak D call: TRBD2 (6 bases). This CDR3 comprises 17 residues. Germline lookup yields CDR1 MNHNS and CDR2 SASEGT. CDR3 in DNA: TGTGCCAGCAGTGAGGTGGAAGTCAGCGGTTCGCGGGATACGCAGTACTTT. Translation gives CASSEVEVSGSRDTQYF.

This clone was observed many times. V gene TRBV5-4 combines with J gene TRBJ2-3; 9 positions match TRBD2. With 3 bases clipped from V and 5 bases from J, the junction kept 10 bases outside the gene matches. From germline, CDR1 is SGHNT and CDR2 YYREEE (reference sequence). This CDR3 contains 16 residues. The DNA of the CDR3 is TGTGCCAGCAGCTACGGGACTAGCAGAACGTTAGATACGCAGTATTTT. It translates to CASSYGTSRTLDTQYF.

This clone was seen many times. The chain employs TRBV15 and TRBJ2-5; 13 nucleotides agree with TRBD2. This CDR3 region has 16 residues. V gave up 3 bases and J gave up 1 base; unmatched junction bases: 2. CDR1 is LNHNV and CDR2 is YYDKDF in the germline V gene (reference sequence). CDR3 sequence: CATSSGTSGTQETQYF. CDR3 DNA: TGTGCCACCAGCAGTGGGACTAGCGGGACCCAAGAGACCCAGTACTTC.

This clone has a count of ten or more. At one end the junction does not follow the germline gene, possibly because of a read error. This chain links TRBV19 with TRBJ2-3; 11 positions match TRBD2. This CDR3 spans 17 amino acids. Germline V gene sequence: CDR1 LNHDA, CDR2 SQIVND (reference sequence). CDR3 region: CASSFQATSGSTDTQCF. DNA for the CDR3: TGTGCCAGTAGTTTCCAAGCCACTAGCGGGAGCACAGATACGCAGTGTTTT.

As regards this clone: This sequence may be a read error, since a much larger clone differs from it by one base. This CDR3 is also generated by other DNA sequences in the sample. The chain employs TRBV5-4 and TRBJ2-4; D is ambiguous. The germline CDR1 and CDR2 sequences are SGHNT and YYREEE (reference sequence). V was clipped by 2 bases and J by 5 bases, with 8 bases between them. The CDR3 runs to 13 residues. The CDR3 nucleotides read TGTGCCAGCAGCTTAGGTGGTGAAAACATTCAGTACTTC. This codes for CASSLGGENIQYF.

The chain has TRBV11-2 and TRBJ2-7, with TRBD1 identical over 8 bases. Trimming took 5 bases from V and 3 from J; bases not matched to a gene: 6. Germline CDR1 SGHAT, CDR2 FQNNGV. The CDR3 is 14 residues long. The CDR3 DNA sequence: TGTGCCAGCAGCCTTTACAGGGGGGTCTACGAGCAGTACTTC. Translated: CASSLYRGVYEQYF.

This clone has a count of ten or more. The same CDR3 also results from other DNA sequences found in this sample. This chain uses TRBV27 with TRBJ2-4; TRBD2 matches 7 bases. V shed 8 bases, J shed 0 bases, and the junction held 4 bases outside the gene matches. Germline CDR1 is MNHEY and CDR2 is SMNVEV (reference sequence). The CDR3 consists of 14 residues. Here the CDR3 reads CASRRGVAKNIQYF. In DNA form, the CDR3 reads TGTGCCAGCCGCCGGGGGGTAGCCAAAAACATTCAGTACTTC.

Of note for this clone: The junction does not match germline at one end; this may be a read error. This chain uses TRBV30 with TRBJ2-5, with 9 positions matching TRBD2. Looked up from germline, CDR1 is GTSNPN and CDR2 is SVGIG (reference sequence). The CDR3 runs 14 residues. This CDR3 reads CAVTLSGSRETRYF. As DNA, the CDR3 is TGTGCCGTAACTCTTAGCGGGAGCAGAGAGACCCGGTACTTC.

This clone has ten or more counts. V and J are TRBV20-1 and TRBJ2-7; 7 bases match TRBD2. CDR3 length: 14 residues. Germline V gene data show CDR1 as DFQATT and CDR2 as SNEGSKA (reference sequence). V lost 6 bases, J lost 4 bases, and 12 bases stayed unmatched. CDR3 in DNA: TGCAGTGCACGAGGGGCTAGCGGTCGGTACGAGCAGTACTTC. Amino acids: CSARGASGRYEQYF.

The chain combines TRBV20-1 with TRBJ2-7; 9 bases are a match to TRBD2. The CDR3 totals 18 residues. The germline V gene encodes CDR1 DFQATT and CDR2 SNEGSKA (reference sequence). Losses at the gene ends were 6 bases for V and 0 bases for J; bases not matched to a gene: 18. This CDR3 reads CSAPGGGLAGRSSYEQYF. Here the CDR3 DNA reads TGCAGTGCCCCGGGCGGTGGGCTAGCGGGGAGGAGCTCCTACGAGCAGTACTTC.

This clone was picked up many times. A much larger clone differs from this one at a single base, so this may be a read error. Other nucleotide sequences in the sample specify the same CDR3. This chain connects TRBV10-2 to TRBJ2-5, with D perhaps TRBD2 (6 bases). V was pared by 2 bases and J by 5 bases, with 9 bases between. The germline V gene has CDR1 WSHSY and CDR2 SAAADI. This CDR3 contains 13 residues. CDR3 DNA sequence: TGCGCCAGCAGTGAGCAAGGAGGGGAGACCCAGTACTTC. Amino acid sequence: CASSEQGGETQYF.

This clone showed up many times. V gene TRBV5-1 combines with J gene TRBJ2-1; either TRBD1 or TRBD2 may supply D (5 bases each). V was shortened by 1 base and J by 1 base, with 15 bases between the two germline ends. CDR3 length equals 17 residues. The V gene's germline CDR1 is SGHRS and CDR2 YFSETQ. As DNA, the CDR3 is TGCGCCAGCAGCTTGACACTGACTGGGGGTTCCTACAATGAGCAGTTCTTC. Amino acids: CASSLTLTGGSYNEQFF.